The source of this TCR beta chain is a study of early T cells in non-severe SARS-CoV-2 infection (dated by TCRdb to 2020 to 2023). In terms of the full investigation: Bulk RNA from unsorted whole blood was used for TCR sequencing, so alpha and beta chains could not be paired.

General findings and caveats noted by the study authors: VDJdb matching was skewed toward anti-spike CD8 responses and likely underestimated virus-specific expansions, missing private and CD4 specificities.

This clonotype was counted between two and nine times. No cognate antigen has been identified for it. Base qualities are not recorded, but no much larger clone differs from it by a single base. The library relied on 5' RACE. Instrument used: NextSeq 500. In the TCR library protocol, unique molecular identifiers were attached to individual cDNA molecules to correct for PCR bias and sequencing error. Both TCR alpha and beta chains were sequenced, and tight co-correlation was observed between alpha and beta sequence abundances in each sample. The authors' pipeline ran thus. Decombinator V4 was used to annotate TCR sequences for V gene, J gene and CDR3. Expanded TCRs were defined as changing significantly between any two time points under a Poisson model with p below 0.0001. TCR abundances were normalised to the total number of TCRs sequenced per sample and were expressed as counts per million. VDJdb, accessed on 1 November 2021, was searched for TCRs annotated for CMV, EBV and SARS-CoV-2, and TCRs annotated for more than one antigen were excluded. The raw public data were reprocessed by TCRdb itself: fastp quality trimming at Q25, MiXCR clonotype calling, in-frame beta chains only. One record per CDR3 amino acid sequence lists the most common genes and DNA. TCRdb, not the original authors, processed these V and J calls. For this sample there are about 94,000 distinct CDR3 sequences; under 15% appear just once. The leading ten clones occupy approximately 2.3% of the sample.

A case-control design nested within a healthcare worker cohort in London, UK, was used, with weekly nasopharyngeal swab PCR tests and blood sampling performed. Healthcare workers were enrolled in the week of the UK lockdown, from 23 to 31 March 2020, and were followed every week for up to roughly 16 weeks. The material sequenced was whole blood. This sequence originates from an adult who was a healthcare worker with PCR-confirmed SARS-CoV-2 infection or an uninfected control (not recorded which).

The sequence in DNA is TGCGCCAGCAGAAGATCCGGCTCTACTTCCAGCTCCTACAATGAGCAGTTCTTC. Its translation reads: CASRRSGSTSSSYNEQFF. This sequence uses TRBV5-1 and TRBJ2-1, with no reliable assignment of the D segment. The germline V gene yields SGHRS for CDR1 and YFSETQ for CDR2. V is shortened by 5 bases, J by 0 bases, and the region joining them spans 21 bases. The CDR3 spans 18 residues, from the cysteine through the phenylalanine. The sequence is cut down to CDR3 DNA, 54 bases in frame from base 1.